These T cell receptor beta chains were read from a single sample in a study of post-analysis software for immune sequencing data. TCRdb reprocessed the PCR reads with MiXCR, giving one entry per CDR3 protein. Of some 690,000 distinct CDR3 sequences in the sample, less than 35% were seen once. Sequencing was performed on blood. These receptors originate from a girl under 18 with multiple sclerosis. Both conserved end residues are part of each CDR3. D genes are given only for firm matches. Only part of the rows carry a size: once, few, many, or a class if the clone is expanded.

j_call v_call d_call clone_size cdr3_aa cdr3_nt
TRBJ2-7 TRBV29-1 NA many CSAGREYGYEQYF TGCAGCGCCGGACGCGAGTACGGTTACGAGCAGTACTTC
TRBJ2-1 TRBV20-1 TRBD2 NA CSAGTSGREGYNEQFF TGCAGTGCCGGGACTAGCGGGAGAGAAGGCTACAATGAGCAGTTCTTC
TRBJ2-5 TRBV29-1 TRBD1 few CSVDKTGGEETQYF TGCAGCGTTGACAAGACAGGGGGCGAGGAGACCCAGTACTTC
TRBJ1-1 TRBV7-2 NA NA CASSFNTLKAFF TGTGCCAGCAGCTTTAATACGCTCAAAGCTTTCTTT
TRBJ1-5 TRBV7-8 NA NA CASSLAPTDSNQPQHF TGTGCCAGCAGCTTAGCGCCAACGGATAGCAATCAGCCCCAGCATTTT
TRBJ2-3 TRBV11-2 TRBD1 NA CASSGWDRHEGDTQYF TGTGCCAGCAGCGGGTGGGACAGGCACGAGGGGGATACGCAGTATTTT
TRBJ2-1 TRBV6-6 TRBD1 NA CASSPDRAFGEQFF TGTGCCAGCAGCCCCGACAGGGCCTTCGGTGAGCAGTTCTTC
TRBJ2-4 TRBV15 NA NA CATSREGSSKNIQYF TGTGCCACCAGCAGGGAGGGCAGCAGTAAAAACATTCAGTACTTC
TRBJ2-2 TRBV6-6 TRBD2 NA CASTTSGVTGELFF TGTGCCAGCACCACTAGCGGGGTCACCGGGGAGCTGTTTTTT
TRBJ2-3 TRBV29-1 NA many CSVEDPRQGPRDTQYF TGCAGCGTTGAAGATCCCCGGCAGGGCCCTCGAGATACGCAGTATTTT
TRBJ2-3 TRBV5-1 NA NA CASRYSGTSPDTQYF TGCGCCAGCAGATATTCCGGGACAAGCCCAGATACGCAGTATTTT
TRBJ2-3 TRBV12-3/TRBV12-4 NA NA CASSFGLTQYF TGTGCCAGCAGTTTCGGATTAACGCAGTATTTT
TRBJ2-7 TRBV6-6 TRBD2 NA CASRGASGNYNEQYF TGTGCCAGCAGAGGGGCTAGCGGGAACTACAATGAGCAGTACTTC
TRBJ2-5 TRBV5-1 NA few CASSPGPVETQYF TGCGCCAGCAGCCCCGGCCCTGTGGAGACCCAGTACTTC
TRBJ2-5 TRBV24-1 TRBD2 NA CAASDPSSGIGETQYF TGTGCCGCCAGTGATCCCTCTAGCGGGATTGGCGAGACCCAGTACTTC
TRBJ2-1 TRBV10-3 TRBD2 NA CAISETSGAYNEQFF TGTGCCATCAGTGAGACTAGCGGGGCCTACAATGAGCAGTTCTTC
TRBJ1-1 TRBV20-1 NA NA CSARPQNTEAFF TGCAGTGCTAGACCCCAGAACACTGAAGCTTTCTTT
TRBJ2-7 TRBV4-3 TRBD2 many CASSRGLADYEQYF TGCGCCAGCAGCCGGGGACTAGCGGACTACGAGCAGTACTTC
TRBJ2-3 TRBV20-1 NA NA CSAGGSGTDTQYF TGCAGTGCCGGGGGCAGCGGCACAGATACGCAGTATTTT
TRBJ1-4 TRBV5-1 NA NA CASSSGQGGNEKLFF TGTGCCAGCAGTAGCGGTCAGGGCGGTAATGAAAAACTGTTTTTT
TRBJ2-5 TRBV15 NA few CATSREPGQLQETQYF TGTGCCACCAGCAGAGAACCGGGACAACTACAAGAGACCCAGTACTTC
TRBJ1-5 TRBV6-2/TRBV6-3 TRBD1 NA CASSPYRGSNQPQHF TGTGCCAGCAGTCCTTACAGGGGGAGCAATCAGCCCCAGCATTTT
TRBJ2-7 TRBV6-2/TRBV6-3 NA NA CASSASRDFYEQYF TGTGCCAGCAGTGCTTCGCGGGATTTCTACGAGCAGTACTTC
TRBJ2-5 TRBV5-1 NA few CASSPNGFQETQYF TGCGCCAGCAGCCCCAACGGATTCCAAGAGACCCAGTACTTC